This T cell receptor (beta chain) was found in a study of Graves' ophthalmopathy and Graves' hyperthyroidism. Findings of the study overall: In blood, most expanded thyroid clonotypes above 0.001 frequency were also detected. Ophthalmopathy cases were distinguished from stable hyperthyroidism by a 13-signature model, reaching roughly 90% sensitivity and around 80% specificity.

TCR beta CDR3 regions were amplified from RNA transcripts. The first-round RT-PCR employed HTBI primers together with the Qiagen OneStep RT-PCR kit. A multiplex PCR was then performed as the second round. TCRdb reprocessed the multiplex PCR reads with MiXCR, giving one entry per CDR3 protein. The sample has 740,000 or so distinct CDR3 sequences, roughly 40% seen once. PBMCs came from approximately 9.6 ml of fresh peripheral blood. The germline V gene has CDR1 ENHRY and CDR2 SYGVKD. The CDR3 is made up of 14 amino acids. The germline V and J ends were trimmed by 6 bases and 1 base, with 12 bases remaining between them. This clonotype was detected many times. The antigen is unknown.

The sequenced sample was peripheral blood. The chain employs TRBV10-3 and TRBJ1-2; the D is unclear. The receptor's source is an adult man with Graves' ophthalmopathy. CDR3 coding DNA: TGTGCCATCAGATTCGGTCGGGGTAACTATGGCTACACCTTC. The encoded protein is CAIRFGRGNYGYTF.